Sequencing of this T cell receptor (beta chain) was carried out in a study of graft-versus-host responses after intestinal transplantation (dated by TCRdb to the early 2020s). Study-level background: The transplants that recipients received were multivisceral, liver-intestinal, or isolated intestinal. Alloreactive clones were identified by sequencing pre-transplant mixed lymphocyte reaction products and comparing these products with unstimulated pre-transplant donor and recipient T cells. Every recipient was given anti-thymocyte globulin induction, followed by 3 to 4 years of maintenance tacrolimus and steroids. Instead of going to the commercial service, samples from three later patients were sequenced in-house on an Illumina MiSeq and processed with MiXCR. Bulk TCR-beta CDR3 sequencing was used to track graft-versus-host and host-versus-graft alloreactive T cell clones in the graft, circulation and bone marrow after intestinal transplantation. A cohort of approximately 23 intestinal transplant recipients, including one retransplant, was enrolled, and a few patients lacking pretransplant specimens were excluded. Donor T cell macrochimerism was defined as a peak of at least 4% donor T cells among recipient peripheral blood mononuclear cells. Paper-wide results and their limitations: In the allografts of patients with donor T cell macrochimerism, GvH to HvG T cell clonal ratios were high. Conclusions were limited by the relatively low number and heterogeneity of intestinal transplant patients. Early after transplant, peak levels of circulating GvH clones were associated with declines in HvG clones. GvH clones were detected in recipient bone marrow, and some appeared earlier in ileal mucosa or blood, consistent with an intestinal mucosal origin.

Taken from cysteine to phenylalanine, the CDR3 has 17 residues. Left in the record is the CDR3 DNA by itself, 51 bases read in frame from the first base. V is pared back by 5 bases and J by 5 bases, with 22 bases lying between the germline termini. The germline V gene supplies CDR1 SGHTA and CDR2 FQGNSA. This specimen's time point label, per the study, means: cells obtained before transplantation from donor or recipient. CD3+CD4+ and CD3+CD8+ populations were FACS-sorted from unstimulated pre-transplant donor and recipient cells taken from spleen or lymph nodes. Library preparation used the immunoSEQ multiplex PCR assay. For most patients, genomic DNA was isolated with the Qiagen DNeasy Blood and Tissue Kit and shipped frozen to Adaptive Biotechnologies for TCR sequencing. Adaptive Biotechnologies carried out high-throughput TCR-beta CDR3 sequencing of genomic DNA for most patients. For the original study's pipeline: Adaptive's ImmunoSEQ software was the source of the TCR sequencing data for roughly 19 patients, while three other patients were processed with MiXCR and VDJtools. To correct CD4 versus CD8 sorting errors, sequences present in both subsets at a frequency ratio below 5:1 were removed. CDR3 nucleotide sequences shared between donor and recipient were removed because the origin of such sequences could not be assigned. Alloreactive clones required at least 2-fold expansion over unstimulated cells and minimum CFSE-low frequency of 0.002% (template counts) or 0.001% (read counts). Clones detected in sequenced pre-transplant spleen, lymph node, or MLR CFSE-low populations of the donor or recipient were defined as mappable. Cumulative frequency of alloreactive clones was calculated as a percentage of all sequences weighted by copy number. TCRdb took this table from immuneACCESS and kept in-frame rearrangements with V and J called. Such tables lack part of the clones; where checked against another copy, unresolved V genes explain under half of the gap, and the rest is unexplained. Clone size and V and J calls were adopted from that table, with D and trimming inferred from the DNA. The sample records some 90,000 clones, 85% to 90% of which are singletons. The ten largest clonotypes hold roughly 0.099% of the sample.

This clone appeared a single time. Its antigen specificity is not known. No base quality values were provided; no much bigger clone lies one nucleotide off. The rearrangement combines TRBV7-2 with TRBJ1-5; the D gene is possibly TRBD1, with 6 bases matching. The sequence was obtained from a human donor who received an intestinal transplant. Sequencing used unstimulated CD4+ T cells sorted from spleen or lymph node cells, obtained before intestinal transplant. The nucleotide sequence is given as TGTGCCAGCAGCCCACACACAGGGAAAATTAAGGATCAGCCCCAGCATTTT. Translated, it reads CASSPHTGKIKDQPQHF.